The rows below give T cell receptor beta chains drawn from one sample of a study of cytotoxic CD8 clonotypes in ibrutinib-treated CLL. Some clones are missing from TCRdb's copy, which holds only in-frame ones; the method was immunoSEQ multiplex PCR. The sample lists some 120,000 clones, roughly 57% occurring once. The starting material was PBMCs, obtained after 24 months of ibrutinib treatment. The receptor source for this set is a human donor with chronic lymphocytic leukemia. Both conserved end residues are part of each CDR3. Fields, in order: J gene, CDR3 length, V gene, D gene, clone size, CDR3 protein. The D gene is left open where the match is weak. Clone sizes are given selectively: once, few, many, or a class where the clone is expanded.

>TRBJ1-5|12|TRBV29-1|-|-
CSVQSSNQPQHF
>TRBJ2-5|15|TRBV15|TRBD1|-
CATSRPQGVEETQYF
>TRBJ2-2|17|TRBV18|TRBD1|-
CASSPPTGQGETGELFF
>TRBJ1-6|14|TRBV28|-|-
CASSDWTANSPLHF
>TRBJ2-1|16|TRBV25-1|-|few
CASSLGGRTTYNEQFF
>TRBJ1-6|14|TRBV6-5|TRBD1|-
CASSYGQGYSPLHF
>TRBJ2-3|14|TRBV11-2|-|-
CASSLDYQTDTQYF
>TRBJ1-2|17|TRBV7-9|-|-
CASSPNPGQRGNYGYTF
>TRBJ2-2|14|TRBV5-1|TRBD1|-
CASSLGQGTGELFF
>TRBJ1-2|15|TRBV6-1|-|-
CASTDAGATNYGYTF
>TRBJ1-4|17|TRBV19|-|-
CASSPGGGNPTNEKLFF
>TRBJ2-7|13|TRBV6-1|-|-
CASNDRTPYEQYF
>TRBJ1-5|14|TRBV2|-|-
CASGQIYSNQPQHF
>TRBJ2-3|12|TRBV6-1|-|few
CASSASTDTQYF
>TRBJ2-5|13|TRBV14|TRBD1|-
CASRRQGGETQYF
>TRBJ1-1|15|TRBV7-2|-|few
CASSRGTGMNTEAFF
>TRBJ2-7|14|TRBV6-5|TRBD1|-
CASSYKGGEYEQYF
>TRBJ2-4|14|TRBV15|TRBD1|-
CATAPDRTKNIQYF
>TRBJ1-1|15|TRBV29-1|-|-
CSVLNPGSRDTEAFF